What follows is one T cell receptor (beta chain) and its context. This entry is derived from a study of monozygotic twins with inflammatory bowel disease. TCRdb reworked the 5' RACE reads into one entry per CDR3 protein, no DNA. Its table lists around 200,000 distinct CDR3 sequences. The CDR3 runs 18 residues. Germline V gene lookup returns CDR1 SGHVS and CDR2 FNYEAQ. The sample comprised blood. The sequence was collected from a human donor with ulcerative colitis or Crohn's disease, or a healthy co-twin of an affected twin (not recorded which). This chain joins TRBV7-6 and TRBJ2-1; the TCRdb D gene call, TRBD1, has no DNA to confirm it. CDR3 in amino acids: CASSFTTGDSVKYNEQFF. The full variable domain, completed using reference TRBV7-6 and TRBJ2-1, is GAGVSQSPRYKVTKRGQDVALRCDPISGHVSLYWYRQALGQGPEFLTYFNYEAQQDKSGLPNDRFSAERPEGSISTLTIQRTEQRDSAMYRCASSFTTGDSVKYNEQFFGPGTRLTVL.